These 14 T cell receptor beta chains originate from one sample sequenced in a study of blood T cell repertoires in COVID-19 (TCRdb year 2020). The library was generated by the immunoSEQ multiplex PCR assay. Entries here come from immuneACCESS through TCRdb and include only in-frame sequences with V and J called. Some clones fail to appear in such tables; in the studies checked, an unresolved V gene covers under half of the shortfall, and the cause of the remainder is unknown. A total of under 450,000 clones appear in this sample, 88% of them only once. Approximately 12% of the sample goes to the ten largest clones. Input material: peripheral blood. Receptor source: a woman between 50 and 59 years old with COVID-19, enrolled during active disease.

This clone was seen a single time. Written as DNA, the CDR3 is TGTGCCAGCATGAGGCAGGGGGCAGCTAATGGCTACACCTTC. Its protein product is CASMRQGAANGYTF. V gene TRBV27 combines with J gene TRBJ1-2; 8 bases line up with TRBD1. The germline V gene has CDR1 MNHEY and CDR2 SMNVEV (reference sequence). V lost 7 bases, J lost 6 bases, and 10 bases stayed unmatched. There are 14 residues in the CDR3.

This clone was detected only once. This chain joins TRBV5-1 and TRBJ1-1; D perhaps matches TRBD1 (5 bases). Trimming took 0 bases from V and 6 from J, leaving 18 bases between them. The germline CDR1 and CDR2 sequences are SGHRS and YFSETQ. The length of the CDR3 is 16 residues. Here the CDR3 DNA reads TGCGCCAGCAGCTTGGGCAGCGGGGCGGCGGGCGCTGAAGCTTTCTTT. It is translated as CASSLGSGAAGAEAFF.

The chain uses TRBV30 and TRBJ1-6; D gene unclear. Per germline, CDR1 GTSNPN and CDR2 SVGIG (reference sequence). The germline V and J ends were trimmed by 2 bases and 5 bases, with 7 bases remaining between them. The CDR3 sequence is 13 residues long. CDR3 nucleotides: TGTGCCTGGAGTAAACAGCATAATTCACCCCTCCACTTT. It yields the protein CAWSKQHNSPLHF.

This chain links TRBV11-1 with TRBJ2-1; 9 bases agree with TRBD1. The CDR3 extends over 15 amino acids. Germline V lookup: CDR1 SGHAT, CDR2 FQDESV (reference sequence). J lost 5 bases, V lost 6 bases, and 8 bases had no gene match. The CDR3 DNA follows: TGTGCCAGCAGTCTAACAGGGGGCAGCCACAATGAGCAGTTCTTC. The encoded protein is CASSLTGGSHNEQFF.

The chain is built from TRBV11-2 and TRBJ2-7; D possibly corresponds to TRBD2 (6 bases). V lost 1 base to trimming and J lost 4 bases, with 14 bases between them. CDR3 length: 15 residues. Germline loops: CDR1 SGHAT, CDR2 FQNNGV. The CDR3 protein is CASSLGGALQYEQYF. The CDR3 nucleotides read TGTGCCAGCAGCTTAGGCGGGGCGCTTCAATACGAGCAGTACTTC.

The V and J genes are TRBV6-6 and TRBJ2-7; 7 positions match TRBD2. The length of the CDR3 is 13 residues. Losses at the gene ends were 2 bases for V and 6 bases for J; bases not matched to a gene: 4. Germline assignment: CDR1 MNHNY and CDR2 SVGAGI (reference sequence). The CDR3 loop reads CASSYNPGGEQYF. In DNA, the CDR3 is TGTGCCAGCAGTTACAATCCGGGAGGCGAGCAGTACTTC.

V usage is TRBV9 and J usage is TRBJ1-4; 7 positions match TRBD1. V was clipped by 5 bases and J by 2 bases; unmatched bases: 6. The CDR3 contains 15 residues. Germline loops: CDR1 SGDLS, CDR2 YYNGEE. CDR3 protein: CASSSYRGTNEKLFF. The CDR3 nucleotides read TGTGCCAGCAGTTCGTACAGGGGCACTAATGAAAAACTGTTTTTT.

V is TRBV11-2 and J is TRBJ1-1; possible D gene TRBD1, 5 bases. This CDR3 region has 13 residues. Trimming took 5 bases from V and 5 from J, leaving 12 bases between them. The germline gives CDR1 SGHAT, CDR2 FQNNGV. The CDR3 sequence: CASSPQRGTEAFF. CDR3 in DNA: TGTGCCAGCAGCCCCCAGCGGGGGACTGAAGCTTTCTTT.

The J gene is TRBJ1-4, the V gene TRBV19; 9 positions match TRBD1. The length of the CDR3 is 14 residues. The germline gives CDR1 LNHDA, CDR2 SQIVND (reference sequence). The V segment lost 5 bases and the J segment 2 bases; nucleotides outside the gene matches: 0. CDR3 DNA: TGTGCCAGTAGTGGACAGGGGACTAATGAAAAACTGTTTTTT. Amino acid sequence: CASSGQGTNEKLFF.

The chain employs TRBV7-9 and TRBJ2-1, with D unclear. Germline CDR1 and CDR2: SEHNR and FQNEAQ (reference sequence). Trimming left V 2 bases short and J 6 bases short, with 8 bases between. The CDR3 is 13 residues long. The CDR3 reads CASSLKTVNEQFF. The CDR3, as DNA: TGTGCCAGCAGCTTAAAAACAGTCAATGAGCAGTTCTTC.

This clone occurred once. V is TRBV18 and J is TRBJ1-2; TRBD1 matches 7 bases. The CDR3 is 13 amino acids. J lost 8 bases, V lost 4 bases, and 7 bases had no gene match. Germline loops: CDR1 KGHSH, CDR2 LQKENI. The CDR3 reads CASSLRDSGGYTF. CDR3 coding DNA: TGTGCCAGCTCACTCCGGGACAGCGGGGGCTACACCTTC.

The table lists this clone with a count of one. The chain has TRBV29-1 and TRBJ2-7; D unresolved. V gave up 3 bases and J gave up 0 bases, with 6 bases separating them. The length of the CDR3 is 12 residues. CDR1 and CDR2 from the germline V gene are SQVTM and ANQGSEA. The CDR3 reads CSVEADSYEQYF. CDR3 DNA sequence: TGCAGCGTTGAGGCAGACTCCTACGAGCAGTACTTC.

The chain carries TRBV5-1 and TRBJ1-2; D call uncertain. Germline assignment: CDR1 SGHRS and CDR2 YFSETQ. CDR3 size: 15 residues. V lost 0 bases to trimming and J lost 8 bases, with 17 bases between them. CDR3 nucleotide sequence: TGCGCCAGCAGCTTGGGATCGGGCCTGGGAGGAGGCTACACCTTC. This encodes CASSLGSGLGGGYTF. The full variable domain, its missing parts supplied by reference TRBV5-1 and TRBJ1-2, is KAGVTQTPRYLIKTRGQQVTLSCSPISGHRSVSWYQQTPGQGLQFLFEYFSETQRNKGNFPGRFSGRQFSNSRSEMNVSTLELGDSALYLCASSLGSGLGGGYTFGSGTRLTVV.

The chain couples TRBV28 to TRBJ2-7; D not certain. With 5 bases removed from V and 4 bases from J, the gap between germline ends came to 21 bases. The germline CDR1 and CDR2 sequences are MDHEN and SYDVKM. The CDR3 length is 16 residues. Written as DNA, the CDR3 is TGTGCCAGCAGTCAGATACTGATGGGCAGTAATTACGAGCAGTACTTC. It yields the protein CASSQILMGSNYEQYF.